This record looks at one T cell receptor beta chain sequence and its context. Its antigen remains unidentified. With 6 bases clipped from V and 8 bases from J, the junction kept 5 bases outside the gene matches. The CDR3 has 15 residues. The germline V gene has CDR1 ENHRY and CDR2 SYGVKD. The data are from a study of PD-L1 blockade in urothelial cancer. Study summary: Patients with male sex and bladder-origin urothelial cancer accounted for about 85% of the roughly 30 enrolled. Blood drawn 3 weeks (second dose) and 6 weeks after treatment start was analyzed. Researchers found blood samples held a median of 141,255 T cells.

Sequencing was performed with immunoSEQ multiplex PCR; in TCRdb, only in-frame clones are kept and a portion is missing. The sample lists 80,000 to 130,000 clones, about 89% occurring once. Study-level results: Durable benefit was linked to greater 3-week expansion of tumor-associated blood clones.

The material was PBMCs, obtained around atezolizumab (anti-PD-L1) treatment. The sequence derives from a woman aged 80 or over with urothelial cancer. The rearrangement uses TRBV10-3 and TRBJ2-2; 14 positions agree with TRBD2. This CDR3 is CAIRTGLAGGGELFF. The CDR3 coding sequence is TGTGCCATCAGAACAGGACTAGCGGGAGGAGGGGAGCTGTTTTTT.